The next 15 T cell receptor beta chains were all read from a single sample in a study of blood T cell repertoires in COVID-19. Using immunoSEQ multiplex PCR, the repertoire was profiled, and TCRdb retains in-frame clones only, with some absent. This table holds over 200,000 clones, around 92% found once. Sequencing was done on a sample of peripheral blood. These receptors all stem from a young adult with COVID-19, enrolled during active disease.

V gene TRBV11-2 combines with J gene TRBJ2-7; 8 nucleotides agree with TRBD2. Germline CDR1 reads SGHAT; CDR2 reads FQNNGV. This CDR3 has 17 amino acids. The V and J ends lost 1 base and 5 bases, in that order; junction bases with no gene match: 13. This chain's CDR3 is CASSLAAGSGSFDEQYF. CDR3 DNA sequence: TGTGCCAGCAGCTTAGCTGCCGGAAGCGGGAGTTTCGACGAGCAGTACTTC. Full variable domain (remainder filled in from reference TRBV11-2 and TRBJ2-7): EAGVAQSPRYKIIEKRQSVAFWCNPISGHATLYWYQQILGQGPKLLIQFQNNGVVDDSQLPKDRFSAERLKGVDSTLKIQPAKLEDSAVYLCASSLAAGSGSFDEQYFGPGTRLTVT.

In nucleotides, the CDR3 is TGTGCCAGCAGTTCTGATCAGCCCCAGCATTTT. The encoded protein is CASSSDQPQHF. This chain uses TRBV6-6 with TRBJ1-5; D gene unclear. Germline assignment: CDR1 MNHNY and CDR2 SVGAGI (reference sequence). The V end lost 4 bases, the J end lost 5 bases, and 3 bases lay between the germline ends. CDR3 size: 11 residues.

V is TRBV2 and J is TRBJ2-5, with 7 positions matching TRBD2. Germline V gives CDR1 SNHLY, CDR2 FYNNEI. The CDR3 spans 17 residues. J gave up 5 bases and V 1 base, and 13 bases lay outside the gene matches. The CDR3 here is CASSEGGTIGGMETQYF. CDR3 in DNA: TGTGCCAGCAGTGAAGGGGGGACTATCGGCGGCATGGAGACCCAGTACTTC. The variable domain in full, completed from reference TRBV2 and TRBJ2-5, reads EPEVTQTPSHQVTQMGQEVILRCVPISNHLYFYWYRQILGQKVEFLVSFYNNEISEKSEIFDDQFSVERPDGSNFTLKIRSTKLEDSAMYFCASSEGGTIGGMETQYFGPGTRLLVL.

The genes are TRBV3-1 (or the pseudogene TRBV3-2) and TRBJ2-1; 7 positions match TRBD2. With 4 bases clipped from V and 6 bases from J, the junction kept 9 bases outside the gene matches. Germline V lookup: CDR1 LGHDT, CDR2 YNNKEL (reference sequence). The CDR3 sequence is 15 residues long. CDR3 amino acids: CASSPGGAVANEQFF. CDR3 nucleotides: TGTGCCAGCAGCCCGGGAGGAGCGGTTGCCAATGAGCAGTTCTTC.

V gene TRBV30 combines with J gene TRBJ2-2; D might be TRBD1 (6 bases). CDR1 is GTSNPN and CDR2 is SVGIG in the germline V gene (reference sequence). Trimming cost V 0 bases and J 9 bases, with 14 bases left between them. The CDR3 runs 14 residues. The CDR3 loop reads CAWSVDSGGRELFF. In DNA, the CDR3 is TGTGCCTGGAGTGTTGACAGTGGGGGCCGGGAGCTGTTTTTT.

The chain couples TRBV27 to TRBJ1-1, with D perhaps TRBD1 (5 bases). The V and J ends lost 6 bases and 3 bases respectively, with 17 bases between them. The CDR3 has 15 residues. Germline-derived CDR1 and CDR2 are MNHEY and SMNVEV (reference sequence). The CDR3 loop is CASSMTGGRDTEAFF. The CDR3 DNA reads TGTGCCAGCAGCATGACCGGGGGAAGGGACACTGAAGCTTTCTTT.

The chain couples TRBV5-1 to TRBJ2-3, with 10 bases fitting TRBD2. Germline V lookup: CDR1 SGHRS, CDR2 YFSETQ. CDR3 length equals 17 residues. J was trimmed by 1 base and V by 4 bases; bases with no gene match: 9. CDR3 nucleotides: TGCGCCAGCAGCGTCTCCCGCGGGACTAGCGGCACAGATACGCAGTATTTT. Protein: CASSVSRGTSGTDTQYF.

In this sample, this clone turned up a few times. The CDR3 here is CASSRGGSNEQFF. In DNA form, the CDR3 reads TGTGCCAGCAGCAGGGGCGGTAGCAATGAGCAGTTCTTC. The chain uses TRBV12-3 or TRBV12-4 and TRBJ2-1; perhaps TRBD1 as D (6 bases). The CDR3 consists of 13 residues. V was shortened by 6 bases and J by 6 bases, with 12 bases between the two germline ends.

The J gene is TRBJ2-7, the V gene TRBV6-6; D is unclear. The CDR3 spans 12 residues. V lost 5 bases and J 6 bases, leaving 11 bases between the germline ends. CDR1 is MNHNY and CDR2 is SVGAGI in the germline V gene (reference sequence). Here the CDR3 DNA reads TGTGCCAGCAGTCAACACCGATCCGAGCAGTACTTC. Its translation: CASSQHRSEQYF.

The chain links TRBV12-3 or TRBV12-4 to TRBJ2-7; D may be TRBD1 (5 bases). The V gene lost 5 bases and the J gene lost 3 bases, with 11 bases spanning the gap. The CDR3 is 13 amino acids. CDR3 residues: CASSKDSRYEQYF. The CDR3 DNA reads as TGTGCCAGCAGTAAAGACAGTCGCTACGAGCAGTACTTC.

The V call is TRBV19, the J call TRBJ1-4; D perhaps matches TRBD1 (5 bases). Germline CDR1 is LNHDA and CDR2 is SQIVND (reference sequence). The CDR3 has 12 residues. V was clipped by 5 bases and J by 8 bases, with 9 bases between them. CDR3 sequence: CASSSRGEKLFF. The DNA of the CDR3 is TGTGCCAGTAGTTCGCGGGGGGAAAAACTGTTTTTT.

The rearrangement joins TRBV5-5 to TRBJ1-2, with a weak D call TRBD1 (5 bases). The V gene's germline CDR1 is SGHKS and CDR2 YYEKEE (reference sequence). There are 14 residues in the CDR3. Deletions cut 0 bases from V and 9 bases from J, with 15 bases between. The DNA of the CDR3 is TGTGCCAGCAGCTTGGCTGGGGCTGATCGTCGCTACACCTTC. This sequence encodes CASSLAGADRRYTF.

CDR3 nucleotides: TGTGCCAGCAGCTTGGTCCAGTCGAACACTGAAGCTTTCTTT. Its translation is CASSLVQSNTEAFF. The rearrangement joins TRBV5-4 to TRBJ1-1; no definite D call. The CDR3 is 14 residues long. V lost 0 bases and J lost 1, with 7 bases in between. Germline values: CDR1 SGHNT, CDR2 YYREEE (reference sequence).

The table lists this clone with a count of one. The rearrangement uses TRBV25-1 and TRBJ1-2, with 7 bases fitting TRBD1. Germline CDR1 and CDR2: MGHDK and SYGVNS. This CDR3 is built from 14 residues. V was clipped by 5 bases and J by 4 bases; unmatched bases: 7. CDR3 region: CASSSRTGIYGYTF. The DNA for the CDR3 is TGTGCCAGCAGTTCCCGGACAGGAATCTATGGCTACACCTTC.

This clone has just one count. This chain connects TRBV11-2 to TRBJ2-1, with 8 bases aligning to TRBD2. Germline V CDR1 and CDR2: SGHAT, FQNNGV. V lost 6 bases and J lost 9; bases outside the gene matches: 19. There are 17 residues in the CDR3. DNA of the CDR3: TGTGCCAGCAGAACTGAGGTACCGGGGGGGAAGTATGGTGAGCAGTTCTTC. This sequence encodes CASRTEVPGGKYGEQFF.